Listed here are 28 T cell receptor beta chains from one sample, sequenced in a study of graft-versus-host responses after intestinal transplantation. Graft tissue processing released intraepithelial and lamina propria lymphocytes. Only in-frame clones appear in the TCRdb table, and some are missing; sequencing was by immunoSEQ multiplex PCR. The sample shows over a thousand clones, more than 75% of them seen only once. The source was ileum tissue, collected about 250 days after intestinal transplantation. The receptors derive from a human patient who received an intestinal transplant, so some T cells may come from the graft donor.

V is TRBV15 and J is TRBJ1-5; TRBD1 is a possible D gene (5 bases). CDR3 length: 15 residues. Trimming removed 0 bases from V and 0 bases from J, with 6 bases in between. The V gene's germline CDR1 is LNHNV and CDR2 YYDKDF (reference sequence). The CDR3 sequence is CATSRDRVSNQPQHF. In DNA form, the CDR3 reads TGTGCCACCAGCAGAGACAGGGTTAGCAATCAGCCCCAGCATTTT.

The chain employs TRBV6-1 and TRBJ2-7; 8 positions agree with TRBD2. V shed 8 bases and J 0 bases; nucleotides not matched to a gene: 6. Germline V CDR1 and CDR2: MNHNS, SASEGT. CDR3 length: 14 residues. CDR3 residues: CASLRTSTSYEQYF. The CDR3 nucleotides read TGTGCCAGCCTTCGGACTAGCACCTCCTACGAGCAGTACTTC.

The genes are TRBV7-3 and TRBJ2-2; 8 bases align to TRBD1. This CDR3 has 15 amino acids. The germline V gene encodes CDR1 SGHTA and CDR2 FQGTGA. The V gene end was trimmed by 5 bases and the J gene end by 0 bases; junction bases not matched to a gene: 2. Here the CDR3 reads CASSPQGANTGELFF. The CDR3 DNA is TGTGCCAGCAGCCCACAGGGGGCGAACACCGGGGAGCTGTTTTTT.

The J gene is TRBJ2-7, the V gene TRBV6-1; D may match TRBD1 or TRBD2 (5 bases each). Germline V gene sequence: CDR1 MNHNS, CDR2 SASEGT. The CDR3 is 18 residues long. V gave up 3 bases and J gave up 0 bases, with 21 bases separating them. The CDR3 nucleotides are TGTGCCAGCAGTGACGCGCCTTCCGGGACCCAATTCTCCTACGAGCAGTACTTC. Protein product: CASSDAPSGTQFSYEQYF.

V is TRBV11-3 and J is TRBJ2-1; D may be TRBD1 (5 bases). The CDR3 extends over 14 amino acids. From germline, CDR1 is SGHNT and CDR2 YENEEA. V was pared by 0 bases and J by 7 bases, with 10 bases between. The CDR3 nucleotides read TGTGCCAGCAGCTTAGAGGTGGGGCAAAATGAGCAGTTCTTC. The encoded protein is CASSLEVGQNEQFF.

The CDR3 nucleotides read TGTGCCAGCAGTAGCGGGAGGGACACAGATACGCAGTATTTT. It encodes CASSSGRDTDTQYF. This sequence joins TRBV6-4 and TRBJ2-3, with 10 positions matching TRBD2. Looked up from germline, CDR1 is MRHNA and CDR2 is SNTAGT. V shed 5 bases and J 2 bases; nucleotides not matched to a gene: 1. This CDR3 has 14 residues.

The chain employs TRBV7-8 and TRBJ1-1; TRBD1 is a possible D gene (5 bases). This CDR3 region has 12 residues. Germline V CDR1 and CDR2: SGHVS, FQNEAQ. V was cut by 5 bases and J by 10 bases, with 14 bases left in between. CDR3 in DNA: TGTGCCAGCAGCCCCGGAGGGGTGAGAGCTTTCTTT. Protein product: CASSPGGVRAFF.

The genes are TRBV28 and TRBJ2-7; D is unclear. The CDR3 is 12 amino acids. Trimming took 3 bases from V and 3 from J, leaving 6 bases between them. The germline V gene encodes CDR1 MDHEN and CDR2 SYDVKM. The CDR3 bases are TGTGCCAGCAGTTTGTATTTCTACGAGCAGTACTTC. It is translated as CASSLYFYEQYF.

A single count supports this clone. This rearrangement joins TRBV5-1 to TRBJ2-6; D remains unclear. Per the germline V gene, CDR1 is SGHRS and CDR2 is YFSETQ. The CDR3 length is 14 residues. V lost 7 bases to trimming and J lost 2 bases, with 10 bases between them. The CDR3 loop reads CASGPGPGANVLTF. The DNA of the CDR3 is TGCGCCAGCGGCCCTGGTCCTGGGGCCAACGTCCTGACTTTC.

J is TRBJ2-3 and V is TRBV25-1; 9 positions agree with TRBD2. Germline assignment: CDR1 MGHDK and CDR2 SYGVNS. CDR3 length: 14 amino acids. J gave up 1 base and V 4 bases, and 0 bases lay outside the gene matches. Here the CDR3 DNA reads TGTGCCAGCAGTGCTAGCGGGGGCACAGATACGCAGTATTTT. Translation: CASSASGGTDTQYF.

V and J are TRBV5-4 and TRBJ1-2; 7 nucleotides align to TRBD1. Germline V gene lookup returns CDR1 SGHNT and CDR2 YYREEE (reference sequence). The CDR3 contains 14 residues. Trimming cost V 2 bases and J 4 bases; bases outside gene matches: 5. For the CDR3, the DNA is TGTGCCAGCAGCTTAAACAGGGGAAGCTATGGCTACACCTTC. Translating it yields CASSLNRGSYGYTF.

Here the CDR3 reads CASSHGTSGSSYEQYF. CDR3 DNA: TGTGCCAGCAGCCACGGGACTAGCGGGAGCTCCTACGAGCAGTACTTC. The chain recombines TRBV5-6 with TRBJ2-7; 14 nucleotides match TRBD2. With 4 bases clipped from V and 0 bases from J, the junction kept 3 bases outside the gene matches. Germline V lookup: CDR1 SGHDT, CDR2 YYEEEE. The CDR3 totals 16 residues.

By share of the sample, this clone is large (0.1 to 1%). The chain joins TRBV5-4 to TRBJ2-5; 11 nucleotides line up with TRBD2. CDR1 is SGHNT and CDR2 is YYREEE in the germline V gene (reference sequence). The trim removed 0 bases at V and 3 bases at J, leaving 1 base unmatched. The CDR3 loop spans 15 amino acids. CDR3: CASSLVSGGEETQYF. In DNA, the CDR3 is TGTGCCAGCAGCTTGGTTAGCGGGGGGGAAGAGACCCAGTACTTC.

The chain joins TRBV30 to TRBJ1-6; D uncertain. Germline V CDR1 and CDR2: GTSNPN, SVGIG (reference sequence). CDR3 length equals 14 residues. Trimming shortened V by 6 bases and J by 5 bases, and 14 bases separated the two germline ends. The CDR3 DNA reads TGTGCCTGTTCCGTCGGACGGAATAATTCACCCCTCCACTTT. Its translation is CACSVGRNNSPLHF. The full variable domain, rest sourced from reference TRBV30 and TRBJ1-6, is SQTIHQWPATLVQPVGSPLSLECTVEGTSNPNLYWYRQAAGRGLQLLFYSVGIGQISSEVPQNLSASRPQDRQFILSSKKLLLSDSGFYLCACSVGRNNSPLHFGNGTRLTVT.

V is TRBV7-9 and J is TRBJ2-7, with D unresolved. The CDR3 is 13 residues long. V was shortened by 5 bases and J by 0 bases, with 8 bases between the two germline ends. The germline V gene encodes CDR1 SEHNR and CDR2 FQNEAQ (reference sequence). The CDR3 nucleotides are TGTGCCAGCAGCGTCGGTAGCTCCTACGAGCAGTACTTC. Translation: CASSVGSSYEQYF. Full variable domain (missing parts from reference TRBV7-9 and TRBJ2-7): DTGVSQNPRHKITKRGQNVTFRCDPISEHNRLYWYRQTLGQGPEFLTYFQNEAQLEKSRLLSDRFSAERPKGSFSTLEIQRTEQGDSAMYLCASSVGSSYEQYFGPGTRLTVT.

The genes are TRBV2 and TRBJ2-1, with a possible D match to TRBD1 (6 bases). The V end was cut by 3 bases, the J end by 3 bases, with 9 bases between. The CDR3 consists of 14 residues. Per the germline V gene, CDR1 is SNHLY and CDR2 is FYNNEI. In DNA form, the CDR3 reads TGTGCCAGCAGTGACCAGGGGCTCTACAATGAGCAGTTCTTC. Encoded protein: CASSDQGLYNEQFF.

In DNA, the CDR3 is TGTGCCAGCACCCAGGGTGGCGGTACGCAGTATTTT. It encodes CASTQGGGTQYF. The gene calls are TRBV6-5 and TRBJ2-3; tentative D call: TRBD1 (5 bases). V was clipped by 7 bases and J by 8 bases, with 13 bases between them. The CDR3 loop spans 12 amino acids. Germline V gives CDR1 MNHEY, CDR2 SVGAGI.

This clone was detected once. The rearrangement links TRBV30 to TRBJ2-7; 7 bases align to TRBD1. The CDR3 runs to 13 residues. Trimming cost V 2 bases and J 2 bases; bases outside gene matches: 3. Germline lookup yields CDR1 GTSNPN and CDR2 SVGIG (reference sequence). CDR3 coding DNA: TGTGCCTGGAGTAGGGACAGAACCTACGAGCAGTACTTC. It is translated as CAWSRDRTYEQYF.

The V call is TRBV5-1, the J call TRBJ1-2, with a possible D match to TRBD1 (5 bases). The ends were cut back, 0 bases at V and 4 bases at J, with 10 bases in the middle. The CDR3 length is 14 residues. Germline V CDR1 and CDR2: SGHRS, YFSETQ. The CDR3 DNA reads as TGCGCCAGCAGCTTGGTTTTGGGGGGCTATGGCTACACCTTC. Amino acid sequence: CASSLVLGGYGYTF.

V usage is TRBV19 and J usage is TRBJ1-2; D is unclear. V lost 0 bases, J lost 4 bases, and 6 bases lay in between. The germline CDR1 and CDR2 sequences are LNHDA and SQIVND (reference sequence). CDR3 length equals 13 residues. CDR3 sequence: CASSIERAYGYTF. CDR3 nucleotides: TGTGCCAGTAGTATAGAACGGGCCTATGGCTACACCTTC.

The chain is built from TRBV5-1 and TRBJ2-1; TRBD2 agrees at 8 bases. V trimming: 5 bases; J trimming: 4 bases; junction bases outside the gene matches: 8. The CDR3 is 15 residues long. Germline CDR1 is SGHRS and CDR2 is YFSETQ. The CDR3 DNA sequence: TGCGCCAGCAGTTACGCTAGCGGGCTATACAATGAGCAGTTCTTC. It is translated as CASSYASGLYNEQFF. Complete variable domain (other parts from reference TRBV5-1 and TRBJ2-1): KAGVTQTPRYLIKTRGQQVTLSCSPISGHRSVSWYQQTPGQGLQFLFEYFSETQRNKGNFPGRFSGRQFSNSRSEMNVSTLELGDSALYLCASSYASGLYNEQFFGPGTRLTVL.

The chain couples TRBV18 to TRBJ1-4, with 9 nucleotides matching TRBD1. V was clipped by 3 bases and J by 6 bases; unmatched bases: 2. The CDR3 runs 14 residues. Germline V CDR1 and CDR2: KGHSH, LQKENI. The DNA of the CDR3 is TGTGCCAGCTCACCCCGGACAGGGGATGAAAAACTGTTTTTT. Residues: CASSPRTGDEKLFF.

This clone was recorded only once. This chain connects TRBV2 to TRBJ2-3; tentative D call: TRBD1 (5 bases). V lost 4 bases and J lost 6, with 11 bases in between. Germline assignment: CDR1 SNHLY and CDR2 FYNNEI. The CDR3 runs 13 residues. This CDR3 reads CASSATSGDTQYF. CDR3 nucleotide sequence: TGTGCCAGCAGTGCTACCTCAGGGGATACGCAGTATTTT.

This clone showed up just a few times. The rearrangement links TRBV29-1 to TRBJ2-5; TRBD1 aligns across 7 bases. J was trimmed by 5 bases and V by 6 bases; bases with no gene match: 9. Germline assignment: CDR1 SQVTM and CDR2 ANQGSEA. The CDR3 is 13 amino acids. The CDR3 region is CSVPQTGLETQYF. The DNA for the CDR3 is TGCAGCGTACCACAGACAGGGTTGGAGACCCAGTACTTC. The full variable domain, completed using reference TRBV29-1 and TRBJ2-5, is SAVISQKPSRDICQRGTSLTIQCQVDSQVTMMFWYRQQPGQSLTLIATANQGSEATYESGFVIDKFPISRPNLTFSTLTVSNMSPEDSSIYLCSVPQTGLETQYFGPGTRLLVL.

This clone appeared a few times. V gene TRBV19 combines with J gene TRBJ1-5; D is uncertain. The CDR3 spans 14 residues. The V end was cut by 1 base, the J end by 4 bases, with 8 bases between. The germline CDR1 and CDR2 sequences are LNHDA and SQIVND (reference sequence). DNA of the CDR3: TGTGCCAGTAGTATAGTCTCGACAAATCAGCCCCAGCATTTT. Translation: CASSIVSTNQPQHF.

V usage is TRBV7-2 and J usage is TRBJ1-4; D gene unclear. The V end lost 5 bases, the J end lost 8 bases, and 12 bases lay between the germline ends. Germline-derived CDR1 and CDR2 are SGHTA and FQGNSA. The CDR3 length is 13 residues. Here the CDR3 DNA reads TGTGCCAGCAGCGCAAAGATGGGCGAAAAACTGTTTTTT. Translating gives CASSAKMGEKLFF.

The chain combines TRBV4-1 with TRBJ1-4, with D possibly being TRBD1 (6 bases). Germline V CDR1 and CDR2: MGHRA, YSYEKL. The V gene lost 3 bases and the J gene lost 10 bases, with 30 bases spanning the gap. This CDR3 comprises 19 residues. CDR3 bases: TGCGCCAGCAGCCAGTCGCGGGGGGCCATGGGGACATCACAACCAAAACTGTTTTTT. Encoded protein: CASSQSRGAMGTSQPKLFF.

The chain combines TRBV5-4 with TRBJ2-7, with D perhaps TRBD2 (6 bases). The CDR3 extends over 15 amino acids. Deletions cut 2 bases from V and 5 bases from J, with 17 bases between. CDR1 SGHNT and CDR2 YYREEE come from the germline V gene (reference sequence). CDR3 sequence: CASSFSPGEVHEQYF. In DNA, the CDR3 is TGTGCCAGCAGCTTTTCTCCGGGGGAGGTCCACGAGCAGTACTTC.